A selection of T cell receptor beta chains follows, all from one sample in a study of T-cell reconstitution after alpha-beta-depleted transplantation in children. Using its own MiXCR run on the PCR reads, TCRdb lists one record per CDR3 protein. This sample has over 150,000 distinct CDR3 sequences, with about 6% found just once. The input for sequencing was PBMCs, taken before TCRalphabeta/CD19-depleted stem cell transplant. The source of these receptors is a girl under two years old with combined immunodeficiency, due to receive a stem cell transplant. The CDR3 runs from the conserved cysteine through the conserved F or W. D genes are given only for firm matches. Some rows have no size entry. The others give once, few or many, or a class for an expanded clone.

v_gene	abundance	j_gene	d_gene	len	CDR3nt	CDR3aa
TRBV6-5	many	TRBJ2-1	TRBD2	15	TGTGCCAGCAGTTTAAGCCTCTGGGGGGGTAATGAGCAGTTCTTC	CASSLSLWGGNEQFF
TRBV30	once	TRBJ2-1	TRBD2	16	TGTGCCTGGAGTGTACTGGGACTAGCGGGGGGTAATGAGCAGTTCTTC	CAWSVLGLAGGNEQFF
TRBV7-8	.	TRBJ2-7	TRBD2	13	TGTGCCAGCAGCGCCGGGACTAGGGTTGAGCAGTACTTC	CASSAGTRVEQYF
TRBV7-9	.	TRBJ2-1	.	11	TGTGCCAGCAGCATATTGGATGAGCAGTTCTTC	CASSILDEQFF
TRBV9	many	TRBJ2-1	.	15	TGTGCCAGCAGCGTAGGCTCGACTACCTACAATGAGCAGTTCTTC	CASSVGSTTYNEQFF
TRBV11-2	many	TRBJ2-7	TRBD1	17	TGTGCCAGCAGCTTGTCCGTGGGACAGGGGTTCCCCTACGAGCAGTACTTC	CASSLSVGQGFPYEQYF
TRBV20-1	few	TRBJ1-1	.	19	TGCAGTGCTAGACCGAAAAGTTGGACAGAGGGCCCACCGAACACTGAAGCTTTCTTT	CSARPKSWTEGPPNTEAFF
TRBV12-3/TRBV12-4	few	TRBJ1-2	TRBD1	16	TGTGCCAGCTTTCCGGGGGAACGGGGACAGGTCTATGGCTACACCTTC	CASFPGERGQVYGYTF
TRBV20-1	many	TRBJ2-1	.	9	TGCAGTGGGGGCTATGAGCAGTTCTTC	CSGGYEQFF
TRBV29-1	many	TRBJ2-1	TRBD1	13	TGCAGCGTTGTGGGACAGGGCTGGAATGAGCAGTTCTTC	CSVVGQGWNEQFF
TRBV12-3/TRBV12-4	many	TRBJ2-1	.	14	TGTGCCAGCAGTTTAGCTCGGTTCTACAATGAGCAGTTCTTC	CASSLARFYNEQFF
TRBV12-3/TRBV12-4	many	TRBJ2-1	.	10	TGTGCCAGCAGTTTAGTTGAGCAGTTCTTC	CASSLVEQFF
TRBV28	many	TRBJ1-3	.	16	TGTGCCAGCAGTTCCCTCCGCCGACAGGTCGGAAACACCATATATTTT	CASSSLRRQVGNTIYF
TRBV25-1	many	TRBJ1-1	.	15	TGTGCCAGCAGTGAAGTTACGGGCTTGAACACTGAAGCTTTCTTT	CASSEVTGLNTEAFF
TRBV7-9	few	TRBJ1-2	.	14	TGTGCCAGCAGCGGGACCTTGGCTAACTATGGCTACACCTTC	CASSGTLANYGYTF
TRBV6-2/TRBV6-3	many	TRBJ2-7	TRBD2	20	TGTGCCAGCAGTTACAACCTGGGACTAGCGGGGGTCCAGGTTTTGAAAGAGCAGTACTTC	CASSYNLGLAGVQVLKEQYF
TRBV29-1	many	TRBJ2-7	TRBD1	17	TGCAGCGTTGAGGGATCCACAGGGGAAATGGGCTCCTACGAGCAGTACTTC	CSVEGSTGEMGSYEQYF
TRBV29-1	many	TRBJ2-1	TRBD2	18	TGCAGCGTAAAAAAGGGACTAGCGCATAGATTTGCCTACAATGAGCAGTTCTTC	CSVKKGLAHRFAYNEQFF
TRBV2	once	TRBJ2-6	TRBD1	18	TGTACCAGCAGCCCGCCGACAGGGGTTAACTCTGGGGCCAACGTCCTGACTTTC	CTSSPPTGVNSGANVLTF
TRBV29-1	many	TRBJ2-7	.	14	TGCAGCGTTGTGTCAGGGAAAGTTTCCTACGAGCAGTACTTC	CSVVSGKVSYEQYF
TRBV10-3	many	TRBJ2-7	TRBD1	13	TGTGCCATCAGCGGGGACAGAACCTACGAGCAGTACTTC	CAISGDRTYEQYF
TRBV20-1	many	TRBJ1-1	.	13	TGCAGTGCTAGTCGTCCAGGGCCTGGTGAAGCTTTCTTT	CSASRPGPGEAFF
TRBV5-5	.	TRBJ1-2	.	16	TGTGCCAGCAGCCCGGGGATGGGGCCAGTCGCCTATGGCTACACCTTC	CASSPGMGPVAYGYTF
TRBV7-6	many	TRBJ1-1	.	14	TGTGCCAGCAGCTTAGGAGTAGAGAGCACTGAAGCTTTCTTT	CASSLGVESTEAFF
TRBV24-1	.	TRBJ2-5	.	15	TGTGCCACCAGTGATTTGGGCAGGGCACAAGAGACCCAGTACTTC	CATSDLGRAQETQYF
TRBV4-3	few	TRBJ1-2	TRBD1	16	TGCGCCAGCAGCCAATACCGGGACAGGGGGTACTATGGCTACACCTTC	CASSQYRDRGYYGYTF
TRBV4-3	.	TRBJ2-1	TRBD2	15	TGCGCCAGCAGCACTGGACTAGCGCGATACAATGAGCAGTTCTTC	CASSTGLARYNEQFF
TRBV27	many	TRBJ2-6	.	14	TGTGCCAGCAGTTTATCGGCTGGGGCCAACGTCCTGACTTTC	CASSLSAGANVLTF
TRBV4-3	many	TRBJ1-2	.	15	TGCGCCAGCAGCCAAGTACCCAGGTTTTTCTATGGCTACACCTTC	CASSQVPRFFYGYTF
TRBV19	many	TRBJ2-7	.	13	TGTGCCAGTAGTATCTCTAGAACATACGAGCAGTACTTC	CASSISRTYEQYF
TRBV9	.	TRBJ2-1	TRBD2	20	TGTGCCAGCAGCGTACCTCGGACTAGCGGGGGGATGAGCTCCTACAATGAGCAGTTCTTC	CASSVPRTSGGMSSYNEQFF
TRBV6-5	.	TRBJ1-4	.	19	TGTGCCAGCAGTTACCCCCGGGAGCCGCGGGAAACCCCCTCTGAAAAACTGTTTTTT	CASSYPREPRETPSEKLFF
TRBV12-3/TRBV12-4	many	TRBJ2-1	.	14	TGTGCCAGCCGCCGGGCGAGCTCCTACAATGAGCAGTTCTTC	CASRRASSYNEQFF
TRBV6-2/TRBV6-3	many	TRBJ2-2	TRBD2	17	TGTGCCAGCAGTTCACCCGATAGCGGGAGGGCCGTCGGGGAGCTGTTTTTT	CASSSPDSGRAVGELFF
TRBV4-3	many	TRBJ2-1	TRBD2	17	TGCGCCAGCAGCCTCAATGACTGGCTAGCGGGTAACAATGAGCAGTTCTTC	CASSLNDWLAGNNEQFF
TRBV3-1	few	TRBJ2-5	TRBD2	16	TGTGCCAGCAGCCCCAAACTAGCGGGAAACCAAGAGACCCAGTACTTC	CASSPKLAGNQETQYF
TRBV5-6	many	TRBJ2-4	TRBD1	17	TGTGCCAGCAGCGTGGAATATGGACAGGGGGTAACAAACATTCAGTACTTC	CASSVEYGQGVTNIQYF
TRBV20-1	few	TRBJ1-1	.	15	TGCAGTGCTAGAGATTTTGTTTCGGGGGGCACTGAAGCTTTCTTT	CSARDFVSGGTEAFF
TRBV20-1	many	TRBJ2-5	.	14	TGCAGTGCTAACAGACTTGGGGCACAAGAGACCCAGTACTTC	CSANRLGAQETQYF
TRBV7-2	many	TRBJ1-1	.	14	TGTGCCAGCAGCTTAGCTCTATTCCCATCTGAAGCTTTCTTT	CASSLALFPSEAFF
TRBV27	many	TRBJ2-7	.	14	TGTGCCAGCAGTTTCCGCAGGGCTGGCAACGAGCAGTACTTC	CASSFRRAGNEQYF
TRBV10-3	many	TRBJ2-1	TRBD2	17	TGTGCCATCAGTGAACTTCTCGGGGGGGCTTTTCGCAATGAGCAGTTCTTC	CAISELLGGAFRNEQFF
TRBV7-2	many	TRBJ2-2	.	13	TGTGCCAGCAGCGAACACATCGGGAGGGAGCTGTTTTTT	CASSEHIGRELFF
TRBV29-1	many	TRBJ2-4	.	12	TGCAGCGTTGGGGCTAACCCCCAAATTCAGTACTTC	CSVGANPQIQYF
TRBV7-2	many	TRBJ2-2	TRBD2	14	TGTGCCAGCAGCTTAACTACTAGCGCCGGGGAGCTGTTTTTT	CASSLTTSAGELFF
TRBV21-1	many	TRBJ1-2	.	10	TGTGCCAGCAACACTCAAGGCTACACCTTC	CASNTQGYTF
TRBV20-1	many	TRBJ1-5	TRBD1	16	TGCAGTGCTAGGGACAGGGAGGGGTATAGCAATCAGCCCCAGCATTTT	CSARDREGYSNQPQHF
TRBV12-3/TRBV12-4	few	TRBJ1-1	.	15	TGTGCCAGCAGGACGCTGGACAGACCCCACACTGAAGCTTTCTTT	CASRTLDRPHTEAFF
TRBV7-2	many	TRBJ2-7	.	14	TGTGCCAGCAGCTCCCGGGGTCCCTCCTACGAGCAGTACTTC	CASSSRGPSYEQYF
TRBV4-3	many	TRBJ2-3	.	16	TGCGCCAGCAGCTTAACCCTAATTTTTCAGACAGATACGCAGTATTTT	CASSLTLIFQTDTQYF
TRBV20-1	many	TRBJ2-1	.	16	TGCAGTGCTAGAATAGGGAAGGTACTGGGATCCAATGAGCAGTTCTTC	CSARIGKVLGSNEQFF